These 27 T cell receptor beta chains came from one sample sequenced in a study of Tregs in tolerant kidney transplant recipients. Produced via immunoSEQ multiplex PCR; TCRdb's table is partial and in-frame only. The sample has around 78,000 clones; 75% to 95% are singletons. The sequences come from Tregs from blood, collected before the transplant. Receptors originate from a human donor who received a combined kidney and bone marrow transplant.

The CDR3: CASSVQDSTNYNEQFF. CDR3 coding DNA: TGTGCCAGCAGCGTCCAGGACTCTACAAACTACAATGAGCAGTTCTTC. V usage is TRBV9 and J usage is TRBJ2-1, with D possibly matching TRBD2 (5 bases). V was pared by 2 bases and J by 3 bases, with 15 bases between. There are 16 residues in the CDR3. Looked up from germline, CDR1 is SGDLS and CDR2 is YYNGEE.

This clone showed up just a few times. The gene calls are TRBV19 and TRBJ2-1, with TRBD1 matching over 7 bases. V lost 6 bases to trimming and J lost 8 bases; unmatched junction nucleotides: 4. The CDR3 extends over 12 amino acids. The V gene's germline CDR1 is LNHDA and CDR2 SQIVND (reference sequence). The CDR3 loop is CASRGTVYEQFF. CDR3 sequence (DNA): TGTGCCAGTAGGGGGACAGTGTATGAGCAGTTCTTC. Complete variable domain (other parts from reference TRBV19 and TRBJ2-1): DGGITQSPKYLFRKEGQNVTLSCEQNLNHDAMYWYRQDPGQGLRLIYYSQIVNDFQKGDIAEGYSVSREKKESFPLTVTSAQKNPTAFYLCASRGTVYEQFFGPGTRLTVL.

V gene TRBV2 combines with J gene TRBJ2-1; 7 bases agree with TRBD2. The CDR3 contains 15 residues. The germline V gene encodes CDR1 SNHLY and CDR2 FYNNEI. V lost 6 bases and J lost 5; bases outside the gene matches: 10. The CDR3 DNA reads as TGTGCCAGCAGCCGGGGAAGGGACTACGACAATGAGCAGTTCTTC. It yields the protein CASSRGRDYDNEQFF.

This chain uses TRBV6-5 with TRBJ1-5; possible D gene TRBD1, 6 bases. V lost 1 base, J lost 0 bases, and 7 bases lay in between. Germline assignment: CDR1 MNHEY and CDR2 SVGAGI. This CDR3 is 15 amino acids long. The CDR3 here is CASSYYRDSNQPQHF. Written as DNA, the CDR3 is TGTGCCAGCAGTTACTACAGGGATAGCAATCAGCCCCAGCATTTT.

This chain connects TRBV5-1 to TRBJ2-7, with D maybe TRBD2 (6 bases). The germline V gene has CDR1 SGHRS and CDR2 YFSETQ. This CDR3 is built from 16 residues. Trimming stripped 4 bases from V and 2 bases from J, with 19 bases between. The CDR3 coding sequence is TGCGCCAGCAGCGATCACCGATCCGGGAGCACCTACGAGCAGTACTTC. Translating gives CASSDHRSGSTYEQYF.

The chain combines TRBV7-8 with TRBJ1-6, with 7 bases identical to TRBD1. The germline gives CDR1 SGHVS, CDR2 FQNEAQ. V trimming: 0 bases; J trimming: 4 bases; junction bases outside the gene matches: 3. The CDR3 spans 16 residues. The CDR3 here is CASSLAGGQYNSPLHF. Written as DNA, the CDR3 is TGTGCCAGCAGCTTAGCGGGGGGACAGTATAATTCACCCCTCCACTTT.

The CDR3 nucleotides are TGTGCCAGTAGTACGGAGACAGGGCGGGCTGAAGCTTTCTTT. Protein sequence: CASSTETGRAEAFF. The chain employs TRBV19 and TRBJ1-1, with 7 bases that match TRBD1. V shed 4 bases, J shed 6 bases, and the junction held 8 bases outside the gene matches. This CDR3 spans 14 amino acids. Looked up from germline, CDR1 is LNHDA and CDR2 is SQIVND (reference sequence).

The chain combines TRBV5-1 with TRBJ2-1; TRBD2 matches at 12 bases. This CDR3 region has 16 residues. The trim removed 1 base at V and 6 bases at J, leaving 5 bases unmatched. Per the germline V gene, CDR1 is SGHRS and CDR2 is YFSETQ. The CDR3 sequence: CASSLLASGRANEQFF. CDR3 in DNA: TGCGCCAGCAGCTTGCTCGCTAGCGGGAGGGCCAATGAGCAGTTCTTC.

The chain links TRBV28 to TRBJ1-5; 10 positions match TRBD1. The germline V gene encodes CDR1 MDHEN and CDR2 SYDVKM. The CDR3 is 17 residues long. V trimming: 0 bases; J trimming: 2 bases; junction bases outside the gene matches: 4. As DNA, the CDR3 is TGTGCCAGCAGTTTATGGGCCGGGACAGGGGGCAATCAGCCCCAGCATTTT. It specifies CASSLWAGTGGNQPQHF. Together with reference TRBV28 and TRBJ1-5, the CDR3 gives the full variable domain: DVKVTQSSRYLVKRTGEKVFLECVQDMDHENMFWYRQDPGLGLRLIYFSYDVKMKEKGDIPEGYSVSREKKERFSLILESASTNQTSMYLCASSLWAGTGGNQPQHFGDGTRLSIL.

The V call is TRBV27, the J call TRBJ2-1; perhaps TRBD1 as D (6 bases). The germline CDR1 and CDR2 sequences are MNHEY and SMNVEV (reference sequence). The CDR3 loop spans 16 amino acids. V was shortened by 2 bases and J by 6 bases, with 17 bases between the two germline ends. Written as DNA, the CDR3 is TGTGCCAGCAGTTTACTTGCAGGGGCATCGGCCAATGAGCAGTTCTTC. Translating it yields CASSLLAGASANEQFF.

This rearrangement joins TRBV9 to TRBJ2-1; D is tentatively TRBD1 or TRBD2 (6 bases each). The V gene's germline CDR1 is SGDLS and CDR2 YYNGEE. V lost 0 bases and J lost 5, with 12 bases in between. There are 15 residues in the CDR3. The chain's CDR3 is CASSVEGGTHNEQFF. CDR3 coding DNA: TGTGCCAGCAGCGTAGAAGGGGGGACCCACAATGAGCAGTTCTTC. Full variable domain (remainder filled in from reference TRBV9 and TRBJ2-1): DSGVTQTPKHLITATGQRVTLRCSPRSGDLSVYWYQQSLDQGLQFLIQYYNGEERAKGNILERFSAQQFPDLHSELNLSSLELGDSALYFCASSVEGGTHNEQFFGPGTRLTVL.

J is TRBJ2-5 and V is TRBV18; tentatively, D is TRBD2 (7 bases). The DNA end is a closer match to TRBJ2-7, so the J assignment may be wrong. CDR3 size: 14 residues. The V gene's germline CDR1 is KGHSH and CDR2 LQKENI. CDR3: CASSPPGGGYEQYF. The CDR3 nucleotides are TGTGCCAGCTCACCACCAGGGGGGGGCTACGAGCAGTACTTC.

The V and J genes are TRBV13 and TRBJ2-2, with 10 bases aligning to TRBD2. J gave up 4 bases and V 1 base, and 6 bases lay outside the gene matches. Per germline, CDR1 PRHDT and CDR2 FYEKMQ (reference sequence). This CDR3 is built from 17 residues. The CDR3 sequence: CASSLAGTSEITGELFF. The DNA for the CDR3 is TGTGCCAGCAGCTTAGCCGGGACTAGCGAGATCACCGGGGAGCTGTTTTTT. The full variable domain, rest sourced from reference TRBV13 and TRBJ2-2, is AAGVIQSPRHLIKEKRETATLKCYPIPRHDTVYWYQQGPGQDPQFLISFYEKMQSDKGSIPDRFSAQQFSDYHSELNMSSLELGDSALYFCASSLAGTSEITGELFFGEGSRLTVL.

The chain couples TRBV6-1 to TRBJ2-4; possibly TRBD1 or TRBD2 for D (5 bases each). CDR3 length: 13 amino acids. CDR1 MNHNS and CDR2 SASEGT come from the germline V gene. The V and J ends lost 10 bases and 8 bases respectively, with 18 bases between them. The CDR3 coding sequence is TGTGCCACCAGAGGGGCTGGGGCGGACATTCAGTACTTC. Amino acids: CATRGAGADIQYF.

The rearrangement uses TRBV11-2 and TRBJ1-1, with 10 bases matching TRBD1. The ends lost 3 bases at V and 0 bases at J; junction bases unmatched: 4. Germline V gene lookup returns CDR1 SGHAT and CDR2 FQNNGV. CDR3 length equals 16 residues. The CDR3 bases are TGTGCCAGCAGCTTGGGGACAGGGGCAATGAACACTGAAGCTTTCTTT. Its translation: CASSLGTGAMNTEAFF.

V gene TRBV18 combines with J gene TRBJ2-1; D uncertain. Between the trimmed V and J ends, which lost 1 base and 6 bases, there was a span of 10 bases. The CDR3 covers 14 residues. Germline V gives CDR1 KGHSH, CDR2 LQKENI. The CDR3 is CASSPLSPVNEQFF. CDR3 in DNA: TGTGCCAGCTCACCACTTTCGCCAGTCAATGAGCAGTTCTTC.

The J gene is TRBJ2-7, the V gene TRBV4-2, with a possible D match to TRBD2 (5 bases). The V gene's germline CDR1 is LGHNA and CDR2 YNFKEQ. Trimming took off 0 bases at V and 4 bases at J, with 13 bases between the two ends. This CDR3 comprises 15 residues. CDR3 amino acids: CASSQDRRVSYEQYF. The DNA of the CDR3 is TGTGCCAGCAGCCAAGATAGGCGGGTTAGTTACGAGCAGTACTTC.

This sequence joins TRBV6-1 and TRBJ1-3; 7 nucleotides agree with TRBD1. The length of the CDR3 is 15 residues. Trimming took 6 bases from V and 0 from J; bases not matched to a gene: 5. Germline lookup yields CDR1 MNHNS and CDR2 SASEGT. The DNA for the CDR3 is TGTGCCAGCAGCTTCAGGGACAGCTCTGGAAACACCATATATTTT. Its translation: CASSFRDSSGNTIYF.

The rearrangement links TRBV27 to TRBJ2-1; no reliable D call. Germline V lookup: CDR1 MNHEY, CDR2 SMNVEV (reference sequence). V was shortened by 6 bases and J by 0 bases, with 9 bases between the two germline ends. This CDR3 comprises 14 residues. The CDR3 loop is CASRSLFSYNEQFF. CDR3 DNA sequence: TGTGCCAGCAGGTCCCTCTTCTCCTACAATGAGCAGTTCTTC.

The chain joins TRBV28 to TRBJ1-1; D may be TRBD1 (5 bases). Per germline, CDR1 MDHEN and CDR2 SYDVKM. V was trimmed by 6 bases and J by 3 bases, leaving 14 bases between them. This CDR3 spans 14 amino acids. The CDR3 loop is CASSPGQFYTEAFF. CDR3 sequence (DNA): TGTGCCAGCAGCCCAGGGCAGTTTTACACTGAAGCTTTCTTT.

The CDR3 region is CASSSPMGYEQYF. CDR3 coding DNA: TGTGCCAGCAGTTCGCCCATGGGGTACGAGCAGTACTTC. The chain has TRBV28 and TRBJ2-7; unclear D gene. This CDR3 contains 13 residues. Deletions cut 4 bases from V and 4 bases from J, with 11 bases between. Germline CDR1 is MDHEN and CDR2 is SYDVKM.

For the CDR3, the DNA is TGTGCCAGCTCACCACCTGGACTAGCGGGAGGAACCTACAATGAGCAGTTCTTC. Amino acid sequence: CASSPPGLAGGTYNEQFF. The V call is TRBV18, the J call TRBJ2-1, with TRBD2 identical over 14 bases. The CDR3 has 18 residues. Per germline, CDR1 KGHSH and CDR2 LQKENI. The V and J ends lost 0 bases and 2 bases, in that order; junction bases with no gene match: 3.

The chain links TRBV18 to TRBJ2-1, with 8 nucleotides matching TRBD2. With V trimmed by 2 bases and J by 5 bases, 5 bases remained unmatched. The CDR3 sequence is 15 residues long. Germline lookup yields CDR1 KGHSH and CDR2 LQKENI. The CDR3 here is CASSPSGSEDNEQFF. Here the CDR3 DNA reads TGTGCCAGCTCACCAAGCGGGAGTGAGGACAATGAGCAGTTCTTC.

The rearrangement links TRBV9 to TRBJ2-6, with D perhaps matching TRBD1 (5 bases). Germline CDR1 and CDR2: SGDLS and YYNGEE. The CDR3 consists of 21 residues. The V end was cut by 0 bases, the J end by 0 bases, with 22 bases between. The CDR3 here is CASSVEQGRNRDHSGANVLTF. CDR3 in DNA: TGTGCCAGCAGCGTAGAGCAGGGCCGAAATAGAGATCACTCTGGGGCCAACGTCCTGACTTTC.

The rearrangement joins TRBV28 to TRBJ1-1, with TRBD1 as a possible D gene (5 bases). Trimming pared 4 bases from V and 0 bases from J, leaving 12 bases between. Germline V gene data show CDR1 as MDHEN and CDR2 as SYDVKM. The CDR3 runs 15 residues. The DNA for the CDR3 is TGTGCCAGCAGTTACCCGGGGGACCTGAACACTGAAGCTTTCTTT. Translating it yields CASSYPGDLNTEAFF.

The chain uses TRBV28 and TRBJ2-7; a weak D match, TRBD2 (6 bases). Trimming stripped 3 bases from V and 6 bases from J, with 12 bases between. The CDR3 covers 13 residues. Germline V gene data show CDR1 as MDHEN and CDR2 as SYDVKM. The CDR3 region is CASSLAGTGEQYF. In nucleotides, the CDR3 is TGTGCCAGCAGTTTGGCAGGGACTGGCGAGCAGTACTTC. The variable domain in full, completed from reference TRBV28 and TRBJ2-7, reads DVKVTQSSRYLVKRTGEKVFLECVQDMDHENMFWYRQDPGLGLRLIYFSYDVKMKEKGDIPEGYSVSREKKERFSLILESASTNQTSMYLCASSLAGTGEQYFGPGTRLTVT.

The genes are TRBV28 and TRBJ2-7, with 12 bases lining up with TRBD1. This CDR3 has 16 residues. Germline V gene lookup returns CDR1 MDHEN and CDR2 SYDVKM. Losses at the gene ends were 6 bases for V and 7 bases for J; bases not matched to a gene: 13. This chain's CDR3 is CASSDPRGQGAGEQYF. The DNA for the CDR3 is TGTGCCAGCAGCGACCCGAGGGGACAGGGGGCAGGGGAGCAGTACTTC.